The 27 T cell receptor beta chains reported below all come from one sample, sequenced in a study of cytomegalovirus exposure and HLA in healthy donors. PCR was performed using 60 Vbeta and 13 Jbeta primers. Sequenced by immunoSEQ multiplex PCR; TCRdb stores in-frame clones only, minus some. The sample yields about 130,000 clones, more than 65% seen once. Sequenced input: PBMCs. All receptors derive from a woman aged 55-70 years in good health and CMV-seropositive.

The chain has TRBV7-2 and TRBJ1-3, with a tentative D call TRBD1 (6 bases). The ends were cut back, 3 bases at V and 4 bases at J, with 16 bases in the middle. The CDR3 has 16 residues. The germline gives CDR1 SGHTA, CDR2 FQGNSA. CDR3 loop: CASSLGGGAQGNTIYF. The DNA for the CDR3 is TGTGCCAGCAGCTTGGGTGGGGGGGCTCAGGGAAACACCATATATTTT.

Here the CDR3 reads CSVADRMRSTDTQYF. The DNA for the CDR3 is TGCAGCGTGGCCGACAGGATGAGAAGCACAGATACGCAGTATTTT. The genes are TRBV29-1 and TRBJ2-3, with D tentatively TRBD1 (6 bases). Per germline, CDR1 SQVTM and CDR2 ANQGSEA. Trimming pared 6 bases from V and 0 bases from J, leaving 16 bases between. The CDR3 has 15 residues.

This sequence joins TRBV30 and TRBJ1-1; D may be TRBD1 (5 bases). Germline CDR1 GTSNPN, CDR2 SVGIG (reference sequence). CDR3 size: 12 residues. Deletions cut 4 bases from V and 5 bases from J, with 11 bases between. CDR3 region: CAWNGGGTEAFF. For the CDR3, the DNA is TGTGCCTGGAATGGCGGGGGGACTGAAGCTTTCTTT.

V and J are TRBV9 and TRBJ2-5, with D possibly TRBD1 on 5 matching bases. The CDR3 contains 14 residues. Germline loops: CDR1 SGDLS, CDR2 YYNGEE. The V gene lost 3 bases and the J gene lost 1 base, with 10 bases spanning the gap. The CDR3 DNA reads as TGTGCCAGCAGCGAGGGGCCCCTCCAAGAGACCCAGTACTTC. Amino acids: CASSEGPLQETQYF.

This clone was found a few times. CDR3 bases: TGTGCCAGCAGGGACGTCGGAGGAATATCCGGGGAGCTGTTTTTT. Protein: CASRDVGGISGELFF. The V gene is TRBV6-1, the J gene TRBJ2-2; D perhaps matches TRBD2 (5 bases). With 6 bases removed from V and 6 bases from J, the gap between germline ends came to 17 bases. The CDR3 runs 15 residues. CDR1 and CDR2 (germline): MNHNS, SASEGT.

The chain combines TRBV5-4 with TRBJ1-1, with a tentative D call TRBD1 (5 bases). This CDR3 region has 14 residues. The germline gives CDR1 SGHNT, CDR2 YYREEE (reference sequence). V dropped 3 bases and J dropped 0 bases, with 9 bases sitting between them. CDR3 nucleotide sequence: TGTGCCAGCAGCTCGACAGAGATGAACACTGAAGCTTTCTTT. Encoded protein: CASSSTEMNTEAFF. Supplemented by reference TRBV5-4 and TRBJ1-1, the full variable domain reads ETGVTQSPTHLIKTRGQQVTLRCSSQSGHNTVSWYQQALGQGPQFIFQYYREEENGRGNFPPRFSGLQFPNYSSELNVNALELDDSALYLCASSSTEMNTEAFFGQGTRLTVV.

This sequence joins TRBV7-9 and TRBJ1-5; no definite D call. There are 17 residues in the CDR3. The germline CDR1 and CDR2 sequences are SEHNR and FQNEAQ (reference sequence). V lost 1 base and J 2 bases, leaving 15 bases between the germline ends. CDR3 residues: CASSLGHSTAGNQPQHF. Written as DNA, the CDR3 is TGTGCCAGCAGCTTAGGACACTCCACAGCAGGCAATCAGCCCCAGCATTTT.

This chain links TRBV19 with TRBJ1-1; D is possibly TRBD1 (5 bases). Germline CDR1 is LNHDA and CDR2 is SQIVND (reference sequence). V was shortened by 7 bases and J by 1 base, with 19 bases between the two germline ends. The CDR3 is made up of 16 amino acids. The CDR3: CASKLGGDSGNTEAFF. The CDR3 coding sequence is TGTGCCAGTAAGCTTGGGGGGGACTCAGGGAACACTGAAGCTTTCTTT.

The CDR3 protein is CASSFQGVLDRKLFF. CDR3 DNA: TGCGCCAGCAGCTTTCAGGGGGTTCTGGATCGAAAACTGTTTTTT. J is TRBJ1-4 and V is TRBV5-1; 7 bases agree with TRBD1. The junction had 11 bases not matched to a gene; V was cut back by 2 bases and J by 10 bases. This CDR3 contains 15 residues. The germline gives CDR1 SGHRS, CDR2 YFSETQ.

The chain carries TRBV5-5 and TRBJ2-7, with D hard to call. The CDR3 has 14 amino acids. The germline V gene encodes CDR1 SGHKS and CDR2 YYEKEE (reference sequence). Trimming pared 0 bases from V and 0 bases from J, leaving 7 bases between. DNA of the CDR3: TGTGCCAGCAGCTTGGGACTGAGCTCCTACGAGCAGTACTTC. Residues: CASSLGLSSYEQYF.

The chain joins TRBV30 to TRBJ1-5; the match to TRBD1 covers 7 bases. Germline assignment: CDR1 GTSNPN and CDR2 SVGIG (reference sequence). The V gene end was trimmed by 2 bases and the J gene end by 9 bases; junction bases not matched to a gene: 7. This CDR3 is 13 amino acids long. The CDR3 sequence: CAWSLTGVWPQHF. DNA for the CDR3: TGTGCCTGGAGTTTAACAGGGGTATGGCCCCAGCATTTT.

J is TRBJ1-2 and V is TRBV7-2; D is possibly TRBD1 (5 bases). V was clipped by 1 base and J by 8 bases, with 20 bases between them. The germline V gene encodes CDR1 SGHTA and CDR2 FQGNSA. There are 16 residues in the CDR3. The chain's CDR3 is CASSLDGTLFRMGYTF. The CDR3 DNA follows: TGTGCCAGCAGCTTAGATGGGACTCTATTCCGGATGGGCTACACCTTC.

This clone has more than one count but fewer than ten. The chain uses TRBV28 and TRBJ1-2, with a weak D call TRBD1 (6 bases). CDR1 and CDR2 from the germline V gene are MDHEN and SYDVKM. This CDR3 region has 13 residues. V was cut by 4 bases and J by 4 bases, with 10 bases left in between. CDR3 residues: CASSSQGTYGYTF. In nucleotides, the CDR3 is TGTGCCAGCAGTTCTCAGGGGACCTATGGCTACACCTTC.

The V and J genes are TRBV7-9 and TRBJ1-1; no clear D gene. Germline assignment: CDR1 SEHNR and CDR2 FQNEAQ (reference sequence). CDR3 length: 14 amino acids. V lost 2 bases and J lost 2, with 9 bases in between. Here the CDR3 reads CASSLIRDNTEAFF. The DNA for the CDR3 is TGTGCCAGCAGCTTAATCCGGGATAACACTGAAGCTTTCTTT.

The CDR3 loop reads CASSENGPGPYEQYF. In nucleotides, the CDR3 is TGTGCCAGCAGTGAAAATGGCCCTGGGCCCTACGAGCAGTACTTC. The genes are TRBV2 and TRBJ2-7; no clear D. The germline CDR1 and CDR2 sequences are SNHLY and FYNNEI. The V end lost 2 bases, the J end lost 2 bases, and 13 bases lay between the germline ends. CDR3 length: 15 amino acids.

Concerning this clone: At the DNA level, this CDR3 is encoded by other sequences in the same sample as well. The rearrangement uses TRBV21-1 and TRBJ2-1; the table's D call of TRBD2 was not tested on the DNA. TRBV21-1 is reported as a pseudogene. CDR3 length: 21 amino acids. The CDR3 bases are TGTGCCAGCAGCAAGCTCAATAAGGGGAGACTAGCGGGAGGTAGGTACAATGAGCAGTTCTTC. Translation: CASSKLNKGRLAGGRYNEQFF.

This sequence joins TRBV30 and TRBJ1-6; a weak D match, TRBD1 (5 bases). The CDR3 has 15 residues. V gave up 7 bases and J gave up 4 bases, with 17 bases separating them. Looked up from germline, CDR1 is GTSNPN and CDR2 is SVGIG (reference sequence). The CDR3 loop is CASLMKGAYNSPLHF. CDR3 bases: TGTGCCTCTCTTATGAAAGGGGCGTATAATTCACCCCTCCACTTT. Full variable domain (missing parts from reference TRBV30 and TRBJ1-6): SQTIHQWPATLVQPVGSPLSLECTVEGTSNPNLYWYRQAAGRGLQLLFYSVGIGQISSEVPQNLSASRPQDRQFILSSKKLLLSDSGFYLCASLMKGAYNSPLHFGNGTRLTVT.

This sequence joins TRBV2 and TRBJ1-2; 11 nucleotides match TRBD1. With V trimmed by 7 bases and J by 2 bases, 3 bases remained unmatched. Germline lookup yields CDR1 SNHLY and CDR2 FYNNEI. The CDR3 covers 14 residues. CDR3 sequence reads: CASIRDRGNYGYTF. The CDR3 nucleotides are TGTGCCAGCATCCGGGACAGGGGGAACTATGGCTACACCTTC.

The chain carries TRBV25-1 and TRBJ1-1; D possibly corresponds to TRBD1 (5 bases). This CDR3 region has 14 residues. The germline gives CDR1 MGHDK, CDR2 SYGVNS. The V and J ends lost 5 bases and 6 bases respectively, with 16 bases between them. CDR3 DNA: TGTGCCAGCAGTCATTTGTCAGGGAAGTCTGAAGCTTTCTTT. Protein sequence: CASSHLSGKSEAFF.

This sequence joins TRBV7-9 and TRBJ1-5; 7 bases line up with TRBD1. Looked up from germline, CDR1 is SEHNR and CDR2 is FQNEAQ (reference sequence). The ends lost 5 bases at V and 3 bases at J; junction bases unmatched: 7. The CDR3 sequence is 15 residues long. This CDR3 is CASSPLTGSNQPQHF. The DNA for the CDR3 is TGTGCCAGCAGCCCCCTGACAGGGTCCAATCAGCCCCAGCATTTT.

This clone was found a few times. The chain combines TRBV20-1 with TRBJ1-2; D is unresolved. The CDR3 is 11 amino acids. Trimming cost V 7 bases and J 5 bases, with 11 bases left between them. Looked up from germline, CDR1 is DFQATT and CDR2 is SNEGSKA (reference sequence). CDR3 amino acids: CSGGGRYGYTF. The CDR3, as DNA: TGCAGTGGAGGAGGTCGGTATGGCTACACCTTC.

This CDR3 reads CASSLRDSGKTEAFF. The CDR3 DNA sequence: TGTGCCAGCAGCTTACGGGACTCCGGGAAGACTGAAGCTTTCTTT. The genes are TRBV7-9 and TRBJ1-1; tentative D call: TRBD1 (5 bases). CDR3 length: 15 amino acids. V was cut by 2 bases and J by 5 bases, with 15 bases left in between. CDR1 SEHNR and CDR2 FQNEAQ come from the germline V gene (reference sequence). The full variable domain, its missing parts supplied by reference TRBV7-9 and TRBJ1-1, is DTGVSQNPRHKITKRGQNVTFRCDPISEHNRLYWYRQTLGQGPEFLTYFQNEAQLEKSRLLSDRFSAERPKGSFSTLEIQRTEQGDSAMYLCASSLRDSGKTEAFFGQGTRLTVV.

The J gene is TRBJ1-2, the V gene TRBV2; D may be TRBD1 (5 bases). CDR1 is SNHLY and CDR2 is FYNNEI in the germline V gene. The CDR3 has 14 amino acids. Trimming stripped 5 bases from V and 3 bases from J, with 13 bases between. The CDR3 region has the DNA TGTGCCAGCAGTATACAGGCTGTCGACTATGGCTACACCTTC. It specifies CASSIQAVDYGYTF.

Regarding this clone: The junction shows a germline mismatch at one end, possibly a read error. The chain employs TRBV27 and TRBJ2-1; D uncertain. The CDR3 spans 15 residues. Germline lookup yields CDR1 MNHEY and CDR2 SMNVEV (reference sequence). CDR3 sequence reads: CASSLSGEFYNEQFF. DNA for the CDR3: TGTGCCAGCAGTCTATCGGGCGAGTTCTACAATGAGCAGTTCTTC.

This sequence joins TRBV4-1 and TRBJ2-1, with D tentatively TRBD2 (5 bases). Germline CDR1 and CDR2: MGHRA and YSYEKL. The ends were cut back, 5 bases at V and 9 bases at J, with 23 bases in the middle. The CDR3 covers 16 residues. The CDR3: CASSARSLLARGEQFF. The CDR3 region has the DNA TGCGCCAGCAGCGCGCGATCCCTTTTGGCCCGGGGTGAGCAGTTCTTC.

The rearrangement links TRBV7-9 to TRBJ1-1; D perhaps matches TRBD1 (6 bases). V dropped 5 bases and J dropped 0 bases, with 19 bases sitting between them. The CDR3 totals 17 residues. Germline V gives CDR1 SEHNR, CDR2 FQNEAQ (reference sequence). The CDR3 DNA reads TGTGCCAGCAGCCTCCCAAGAGGGGGACGGTTGAACACTGAAGCTTTCTTT. Its protein is CASSLPRGGRLNTEAFF.

This chain uses TRBV7-2 with TRBJ2-7; maybe TRBD1 (5 bases). This CDR3 has 15 residues. The germline V gene has CDR1 SGHTA and CDR2 FQGNSA. V lost 5 bases to trimming and J lost 3 bases, with 17 bases between them. CDR3 nucleotides: TGTGCCAGCAGCCGTACGGCACAGGAGAACTACGAGCAGTACTTC. Translation gives CASSRTAQENYEQYF. Based on the CDR3 plus reference TRBV7-2 and TRBJ2-7, the full variable domain is GAGVSQSPSNKVTEKGKDVELRCDPISGHTALYWYRQSLGQGLEFLIYFQGNSAPDKSGLPSDRFSAERTGGSVSTLTIQRTQQEDSAVYLCASSRTAQENYEQYFGPGTRLTVT.